The sequence of this TCR beta chain was determined in a study of neoadjuvant anti-PD-1 for oral cavity cancer. Study in general: Nivolumab at 3 mg/kg was mostly given biweekly, three to four doses, pre-surgery. Non-progressing patients received a fourth nivolumab dose near day 43, then surgery on days 50-56.

Some clones are missing from TCRdb's copy, which holds only in-frame ones; the method was immunoSEQ multiplex PCR. The sample holds 11,000 to 15,000 clones, over 70% seen once. Patients had HPV-negative, locally advanced oral cavity squamous cell carcinoma. No culture or expansion preceded analysis of these blood cells. V was pared by 5 bases and J by 2 bases, with 6 bases of the junction left unmatched. Germline CDR1 reads MNHNY; CDR2 reads SVGAGI (reference sequence). This CDR3 comprises 15 residues. This TCR was recovered from a person aged 35 to 85 with oral cavity squamous cell carcinoma. J is TRBJ1-3 and V is TRBV6-6; 7 bases line up with TRBD1. The sample here was PBMCs, taken before nivolumab (anti-PD-1) treatment. The CDR3: CASSPNTGAGNTIYF. As DNA, the CDR3 is TGTGCCAGCAGTCCTAACACAGGGGCTGGAAACACCATATATTTT.